This TCR beta chain came from a study of neurological immune-mediated disorders. The CDR3 loop spans 16 amino acids. Trimming shortened V by 0 bases and J by 2 bases, and 12 bases separated the two germline ends. Germline V gene sequence: CDR1 SGHRS, CDR2 YFSETQ. Where libraries were unsorted, they were derived from 2 million PBMCs stored at -80 degrees C. TCRdb itself ran the 5' RACE reads through MiXCR, one entry per CDR3 protein. This sample has tens of thousands of distinct CDR3 sequences; roughly 12% occur once, and the top ten carry roughly 1.3%. V gene TRBV5-1 combines with J gene TRBJ1-3, with D unresolved. Material: PBMCs. The sequence derives from a female donor in good health. In DNA form, the CDR3 reads TGCGCCAGCAGCTTGGCGGTCCGTGGGACTGGAAACACCATATATTTT. As protein: CASSLAVRGTGNTIYF.